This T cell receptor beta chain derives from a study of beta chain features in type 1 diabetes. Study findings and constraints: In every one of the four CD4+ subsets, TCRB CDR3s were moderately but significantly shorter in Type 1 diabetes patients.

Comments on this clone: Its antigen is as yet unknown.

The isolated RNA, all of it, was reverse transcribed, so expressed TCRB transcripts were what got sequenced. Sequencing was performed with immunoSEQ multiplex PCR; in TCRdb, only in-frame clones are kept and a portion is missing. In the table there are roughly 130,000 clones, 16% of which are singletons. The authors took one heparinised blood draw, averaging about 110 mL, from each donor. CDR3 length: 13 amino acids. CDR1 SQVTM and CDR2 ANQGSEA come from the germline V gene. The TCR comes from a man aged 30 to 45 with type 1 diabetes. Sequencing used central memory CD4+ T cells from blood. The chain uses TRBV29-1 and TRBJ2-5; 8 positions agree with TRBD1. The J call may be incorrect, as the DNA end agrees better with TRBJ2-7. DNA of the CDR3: TGCAGCGTTCGACAGGGGCAGAGATACGAGCAGTACTTC. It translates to CSVRQGQRYEQYF.